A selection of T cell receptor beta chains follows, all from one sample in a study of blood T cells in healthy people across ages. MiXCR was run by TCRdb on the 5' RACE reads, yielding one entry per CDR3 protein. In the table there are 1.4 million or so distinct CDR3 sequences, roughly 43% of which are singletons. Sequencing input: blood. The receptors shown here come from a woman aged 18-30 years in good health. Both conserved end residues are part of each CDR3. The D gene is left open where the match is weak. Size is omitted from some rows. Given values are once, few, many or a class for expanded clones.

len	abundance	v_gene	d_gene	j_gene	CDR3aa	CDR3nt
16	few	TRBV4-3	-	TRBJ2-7	CASSHRFGGSSYEQYF	TGCGCCAGCAGCCATAGGTTCGGAGGCAGTTCCTACGAGCAGTACTTC
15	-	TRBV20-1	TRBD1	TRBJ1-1	CSATRDRGLNTEAFF	TGCAGTGCTACCCGGGACAGGGGACTGAACACTGAAGCTTTCTTT
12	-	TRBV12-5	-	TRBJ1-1	CASGWGFTEAFF	TGCGCTAGTGGTTGGGGGTTCACTGAAGCTTTCTTT
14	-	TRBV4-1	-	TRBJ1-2	CASSQDWAIYGYTF	TGCGCCAGCAGCCAAGATTGGGCAATCTACGGCTACACCTTC
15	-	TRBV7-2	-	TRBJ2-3	CAGRWGRSAGDTQYF	TGTGCCGGCAGGTGGGGTAGGAGCGCCGGGGATACGCAGTATTTT
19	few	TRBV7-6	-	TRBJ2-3	CASSLVDRVQPSHTDTQYF	TGTGCCAGCAGCTTAGTTGACAGAGTACAGCCTAGCCACACAGATACGCAGTATTTT
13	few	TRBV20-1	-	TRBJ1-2	CSASKGETYGYTF	TGCAGTGCTAGCAAGGGGGAAACCTATGGCTACACCTTC
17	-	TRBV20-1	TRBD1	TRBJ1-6	CSARPRQGGLYNSPLHF	TGCAGTGCTAGACCTAGACAGGGCGGCCTCTATAATTCACCCCTCCACTTT
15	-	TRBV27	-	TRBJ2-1	CASSLNGAGYNEQFF	TGTGCCAGCAGTTTAAACGGCGCCGGGTACAATGAGCAGTTCTTC
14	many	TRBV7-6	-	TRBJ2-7	CASSLDAGGYEQYF	TGTGCCAGCAGCTTAGATGCAGGGGGGTACGAGCAGTACTTC
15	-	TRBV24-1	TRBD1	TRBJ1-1	CATSDKDRGIAEAFF	TGTGCCACCAGTGATAAAGACAGGGGGATCGCTGAAGCTTTCTTT
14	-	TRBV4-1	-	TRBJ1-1	CASSQEGPNTEAFF	TGCGCCAGCAGCCAAGAGGGACCGAACACTGAAGCTTTCTTT
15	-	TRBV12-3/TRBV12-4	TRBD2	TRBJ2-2	CASSLAGVTTGELFF	TGTGCCAGCAGCCTAGCGGGAGTGACGACCGGGGAGCTGTTTTTT
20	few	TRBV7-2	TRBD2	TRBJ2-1	CASSSGGRTSGRSSYNEQFF	TGTGCCAGCAGCTCTGGGGGGAGGACTAGCGGGAGGTCTTCCTACAATGAGCAGTTCTTC
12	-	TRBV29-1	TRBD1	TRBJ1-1	CSVGQGGAEAFF	TGCAGCGTTGGGCAGGGGGGCGCTGAAGCTTTCTTT
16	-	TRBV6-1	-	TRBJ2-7	CASSEAWQGSTDEQYF	TGTGCCAGCAGTGAAGCATGGCAGGGGTCCACCGACGAGCAGTACTTC
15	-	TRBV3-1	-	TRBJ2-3	CASRQRTIGADTQYF	TGTGCCAGCAGGCAAAGAACTATTGGGGCAGATACGCAGTATTTT
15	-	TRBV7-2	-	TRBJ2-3	CASSSGPLKTDTQYF	TGTGCCAGCAGCTCCGGGCCGCTGAAAACAGATACGCAGTATTTT
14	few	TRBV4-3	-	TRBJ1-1	CASSQAVVNTEAFF	TGCGCCAGCAGCCAGGCGGTTGTGAACACTGAAGCTTTCTTT
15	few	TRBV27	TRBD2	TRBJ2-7	CASSFQGLAGYEQYF	TGTGCCAGCAGTTTTCAGGGACTAGCGGGCTACGAGCAGTACTTC
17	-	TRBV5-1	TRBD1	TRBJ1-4	CASSLDRGEWLSEKLFF	TGCGCCAGCAGCTTGGACAGGGGGGAGTGGCTGTCCGAAAAACTGTTTTTT
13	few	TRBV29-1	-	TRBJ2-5	CSVELDSQETQYF	TGCAGCGTCGAACTGGACAGCCAAGAGACCCAGTACTTC
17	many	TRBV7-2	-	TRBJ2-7	CASSSLASATGRNEQYF	TGTGCCAGCAGCTCCCTAGCCTCCGCGACAGGGAGGAACGAGCAGTACTTC
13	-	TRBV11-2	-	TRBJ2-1	CASSLTRGSEQFF	TGTGCCAGCAGCTTGACAAGGGGGTCTGAGCAGTTCTTC
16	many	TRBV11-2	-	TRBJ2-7	CASSLDLGTPSYEQYF	TGTGCCAGCAGCTTAGATCTAGGGACGCCCTCCTACGAGCAGTACTTC
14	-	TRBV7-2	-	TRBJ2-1	CASSSSVSYNEQFF	TGTGCCAGCAGCTCCTCAGTCTCCTACAATGAGCAGTTCTTC
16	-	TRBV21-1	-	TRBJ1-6	CASSKMGKGSHSPLHF	TGTGCCAGCAGCAAAATGGGCAAGGGAAGTCATTCACCCCTCCACTTT
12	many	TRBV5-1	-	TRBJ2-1	CASSSVFGEQFF	TGCGCCAGCAGCTCGGTATTCGGTGAGCAGTTCTTC
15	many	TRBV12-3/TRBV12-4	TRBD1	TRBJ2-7	CASSLGQGAPYEQYF	TGCGCCAGCAGCTTGGGGCAGGGGGCCCCCTACGAGCAGTACTTC
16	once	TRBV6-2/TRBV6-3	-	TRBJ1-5	CASRNMGRNSNQPQHF	TGTGCCAGCAGGAACATGGGACGGAATAGCAATCAGCCCCAGCATTTT
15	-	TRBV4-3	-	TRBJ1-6	CASSEGGLYNSPLHF	TGCGCCAGCAGCGAAGGGGGGCTTTACAATTCACCCCTCCACTTT
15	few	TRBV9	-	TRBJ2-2	CASSVQLHRAGELFF	TGTGCCAGCAGCGTACAACTCCATAGGGCCGGGGAGCTGTTTTTT
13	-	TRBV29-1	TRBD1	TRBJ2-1	CSAERRGQGEQFF	TGCAGCGCCGAACGCAGGGGGCAGGGTGAGCAGTTCTTC
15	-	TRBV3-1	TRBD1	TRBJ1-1	CASSRNAGGWTEAFF	TGTGCCAGCAGCCGGAACGCAGGGGGCTGGACTGAAGCTTTCTTT
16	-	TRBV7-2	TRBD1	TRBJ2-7	CASSLVGTDRGNEQYF	TGTGCCAGCAGCTTAGTAGGAACGGACAGGGGGAACGAGCAGTACTTC
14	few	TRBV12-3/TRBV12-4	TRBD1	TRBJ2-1	CASTGTASYNEQFF	TGTGCCAGCACAGGGACAGCCTCCTACAATGAGCAGTTCTTC
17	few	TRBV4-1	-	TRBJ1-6	CASSQRPNRVRNSPLHF	TGCGCCAGCAGCCAACGCCCCAACAGGGTACGGAATTCACCCCTCCACTTT
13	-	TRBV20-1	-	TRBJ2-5	CSAGGTFQETQYF	TGCAGTGCTGGGGGGACTTTCCAAGAGACCCAGTACTTC
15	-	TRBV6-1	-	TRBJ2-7	CASSEAAFVGYEQYF	TGTGCCAGCAGTGAAGCGGCGTTCGTAGGGTACGAGCAGTACTTC
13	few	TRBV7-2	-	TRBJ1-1	CASSFVSNTEAFF	TGTGCCAGCAGCTTTGTTTCGAACACTGAAGCTTTCTTT
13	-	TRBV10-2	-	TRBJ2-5	CASSESGPTTRYF	TGCGCCAGCAGTGAGTCCGGTCCCACAACCCGGTACTTC
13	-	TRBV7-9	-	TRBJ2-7	CASSVSVRNEQYF	TGTGCCAGCAGCGTTTCTGTTAGGAACGAGCAGTACTTC
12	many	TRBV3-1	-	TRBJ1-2	CASSQGTYGYTF	TGTGCCAGCAGCCAGGGGACCTATGGCTACACCTTC
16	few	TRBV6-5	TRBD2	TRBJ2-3	CASRPQTSGGTDTQYF	TGTGCCAGCAGACCCCAGACTAGCGGGGGAACAGATACGCAGTATTTT
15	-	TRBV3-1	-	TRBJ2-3	CASSQDRRPTDTQYF	TGTGCCAGCAGCCAAGATCGTCGACCCACAGATACGCAGTATTTT